The sequence of this TCR beta chain was determined in a study of blood T cell repertoires in COVID-19. Sequencing used immunoSEQ multiplex PCR; TCRdb keeps in-frame clones, though not all of them. This table has tens of thousands of clones, around 90% appearing once. V shed 7 bases and J 5 bases; nucleotides not matched to a gene: 8. CDR3 length: 15 residues. CDR1 is LNHDA, CDR2 SQIVND, per germline (reference sequence). The rearrangement uses TRBV19 and TRBJ2-2; 9 nucleotides line up with TRBD2. Sequenced material: peripheral blood. The receptor was isolated from a human donor in a cohort sampled during active COVID-19. The CDR3 region has the DNA TGTGCCAGTAAGGTAGCGGGAGATAGGACCGGGGAGCTGTTTTTT. Amino acid sequence: CASKVAGDRTGELFF.